This TCR beta chain was obtained from a study of cytomegalovirus exposure and HLA in healthy donors. Study-wide points: Later analysis identified 17,000 or so TCR beta sequences associated with HLA alleles, using a false discovery rate threshold of 0.05.

Looked up from germline, CDR1 is MNHNS and CDR2 is SASEGT. Trimming cost V 8 bases and J 8 bases; bases outside gene matches: 7. The CDR3 totals 14 residues. Details on this clone: Its antigen is not known.

Primers: 60 Vbeta forward and 13 Jbeta reverse. TCRdb keeps only in-frame clones here, not all; method: immunoSEQ multiplex PCR. The table includes nearly 200,000 clones, around 73% detected once. Sequences were obtained from PBMCs. This receptor was obtained from a woman aged 25-40 years in good health and CMV-seropositive. The genes are TRBV6-1 and TRBJ2-1; TRBD2 agrees at 12 bases. The CDR3: CASRASGGAYEQFF. In nucleotides, the CDR3 is TGTGCCAGCCGAGCTAGCGGGGGGGCCTATGAGCAGTTCTTC.